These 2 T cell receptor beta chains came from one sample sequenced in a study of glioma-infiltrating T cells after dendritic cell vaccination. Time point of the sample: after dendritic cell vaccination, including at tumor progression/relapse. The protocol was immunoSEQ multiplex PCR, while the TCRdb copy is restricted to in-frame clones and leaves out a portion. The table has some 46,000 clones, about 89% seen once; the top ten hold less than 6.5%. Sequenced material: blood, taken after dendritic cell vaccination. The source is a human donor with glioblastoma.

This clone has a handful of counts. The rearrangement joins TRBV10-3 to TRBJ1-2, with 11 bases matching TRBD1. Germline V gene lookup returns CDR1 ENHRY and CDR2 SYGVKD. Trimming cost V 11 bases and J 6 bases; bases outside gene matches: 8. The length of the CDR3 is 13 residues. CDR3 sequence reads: CASGTGGPDGYTF. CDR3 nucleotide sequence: TGTGCCTCAGGGACAGGGGGACCCGATGGCTACACCTTC.

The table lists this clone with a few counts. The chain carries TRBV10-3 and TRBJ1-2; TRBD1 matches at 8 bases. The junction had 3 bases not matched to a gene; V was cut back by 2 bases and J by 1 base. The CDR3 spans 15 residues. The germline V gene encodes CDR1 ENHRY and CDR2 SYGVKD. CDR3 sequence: CAISEIDRGNYGYTF. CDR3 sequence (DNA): TGTGCCATCAGTGAGATCGACAGGGGTAACTATGGCTACACCTTC.